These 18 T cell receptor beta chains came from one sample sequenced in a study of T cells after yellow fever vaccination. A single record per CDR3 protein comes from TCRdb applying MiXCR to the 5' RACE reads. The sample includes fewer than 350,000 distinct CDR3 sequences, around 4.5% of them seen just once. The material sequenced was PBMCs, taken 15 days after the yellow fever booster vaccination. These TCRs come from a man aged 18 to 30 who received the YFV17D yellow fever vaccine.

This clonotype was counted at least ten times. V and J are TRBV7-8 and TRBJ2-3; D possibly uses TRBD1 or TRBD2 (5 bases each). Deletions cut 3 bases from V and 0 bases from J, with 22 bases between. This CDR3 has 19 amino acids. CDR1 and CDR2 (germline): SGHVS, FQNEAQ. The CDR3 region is CASSFPGTPRTVSTDTQYF. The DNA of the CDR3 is TGTGCCAGCAGCTTCCCCGGGACGCCGAGGACTGTTAGCACAGATACGCAGTATTTT. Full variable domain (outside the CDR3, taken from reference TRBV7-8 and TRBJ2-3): GAGVSQSPRYKVAKRGQDVALRCDPISGHVSLFWYQQALGQGPEFLTYFQNEAQLDKSGLPSDRFFAERPEGSVSTLKIQRTQQEDSAVYLCASSFPGTPRTVSTDTQYFGPGTRLTVL.

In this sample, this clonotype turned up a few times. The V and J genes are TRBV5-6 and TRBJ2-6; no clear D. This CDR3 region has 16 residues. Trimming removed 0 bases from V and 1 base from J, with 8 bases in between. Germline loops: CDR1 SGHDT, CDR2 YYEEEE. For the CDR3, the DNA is TGTGCCAGCAGCTTGGAGAAGGCTTCTGGGGCCAACGTCCTGACTTTC. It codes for CASSLEKASGANVLTF. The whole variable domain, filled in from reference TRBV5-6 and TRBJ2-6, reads DAGVTQSPTHLIKTRGQQVTLRCSPKSGHDTVSWYQQALGQGPQFIFQYYEEEERQRGNFPDRFSGHQFPNYSSELNVNALLLGDSALYLCASSLEKASGANVLTFGAGSRLTVL.

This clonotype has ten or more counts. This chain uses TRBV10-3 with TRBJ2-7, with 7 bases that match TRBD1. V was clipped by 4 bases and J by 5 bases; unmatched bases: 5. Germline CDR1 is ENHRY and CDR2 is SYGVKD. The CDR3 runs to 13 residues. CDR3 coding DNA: TGTGCCATCAGTGCGACAGGGTTCAACGAGCAGTACGTC. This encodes CAISATGFNEQYV.

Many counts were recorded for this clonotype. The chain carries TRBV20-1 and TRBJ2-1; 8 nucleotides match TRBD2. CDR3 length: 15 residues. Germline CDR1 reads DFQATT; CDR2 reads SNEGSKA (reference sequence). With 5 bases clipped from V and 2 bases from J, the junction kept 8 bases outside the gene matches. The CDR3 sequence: CSAVPGLGPYNEQFF. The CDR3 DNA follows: TGCAGTGCTGTCCCGGGACTAGGTCCCTACAATGAGCAGTTCTTC.

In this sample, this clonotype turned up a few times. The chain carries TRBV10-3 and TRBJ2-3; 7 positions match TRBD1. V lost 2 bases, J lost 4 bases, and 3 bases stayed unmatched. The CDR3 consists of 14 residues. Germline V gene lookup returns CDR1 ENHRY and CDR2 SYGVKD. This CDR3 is CAISEAQGADTQYF. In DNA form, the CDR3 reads TGTGCCATCAGTGAGGCTCAGGGGGCAGATACGCAGTATTTT.

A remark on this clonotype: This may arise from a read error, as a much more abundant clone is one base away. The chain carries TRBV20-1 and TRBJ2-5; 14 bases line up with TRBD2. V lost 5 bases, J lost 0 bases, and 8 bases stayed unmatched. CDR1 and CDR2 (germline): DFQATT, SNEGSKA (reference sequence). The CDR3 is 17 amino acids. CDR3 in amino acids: CSACRTSGGTYQETQYF. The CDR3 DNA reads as TGCAGTGCTTGTCGGACTAGCGGGGGGACCTACCAAGAGACCCAGTACTTC.

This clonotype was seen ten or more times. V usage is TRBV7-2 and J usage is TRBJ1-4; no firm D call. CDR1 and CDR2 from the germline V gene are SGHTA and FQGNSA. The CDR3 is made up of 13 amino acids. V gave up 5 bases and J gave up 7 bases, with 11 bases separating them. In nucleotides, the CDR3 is TGTGCCAGCAGCCCGGACCGGGGTGAAAAACTGTTTTTT. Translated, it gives CASSPDRGEKLFF.

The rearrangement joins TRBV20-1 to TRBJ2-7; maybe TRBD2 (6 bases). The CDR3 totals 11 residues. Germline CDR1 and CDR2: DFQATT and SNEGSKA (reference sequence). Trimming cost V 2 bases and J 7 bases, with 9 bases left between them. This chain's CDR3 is CSARRETEQYF. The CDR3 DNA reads TGCAGTGCTAGACGGGAGACGGAGCAGTACTTC.

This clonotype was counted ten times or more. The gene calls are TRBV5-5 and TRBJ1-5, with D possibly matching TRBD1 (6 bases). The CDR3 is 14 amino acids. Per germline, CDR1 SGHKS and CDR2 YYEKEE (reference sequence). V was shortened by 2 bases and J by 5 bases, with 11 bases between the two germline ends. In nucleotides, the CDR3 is TGTGCCAGCAGCTTTTCCCACAGGGATCAGCCCCAGCATTTT. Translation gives CASSFSHRDQPQHF.

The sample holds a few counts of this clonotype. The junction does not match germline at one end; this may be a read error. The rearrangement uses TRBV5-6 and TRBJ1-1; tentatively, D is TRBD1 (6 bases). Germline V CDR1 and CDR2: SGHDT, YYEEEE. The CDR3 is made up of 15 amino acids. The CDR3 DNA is TGTGCCAGCAGTTTGGATCTAGGGGGGAGACCTGAAGCTTTCTTT. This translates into CASSLDLGGRPEAFF.

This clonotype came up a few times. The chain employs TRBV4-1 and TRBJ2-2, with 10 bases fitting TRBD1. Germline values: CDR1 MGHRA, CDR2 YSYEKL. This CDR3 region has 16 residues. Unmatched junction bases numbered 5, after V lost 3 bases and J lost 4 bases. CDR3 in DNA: TGCGCCAGCAGCCATTCCGGGACAGGGGCCACCGGGGAGCTGTTTTTT. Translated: CASSHSGTGATGELFF.

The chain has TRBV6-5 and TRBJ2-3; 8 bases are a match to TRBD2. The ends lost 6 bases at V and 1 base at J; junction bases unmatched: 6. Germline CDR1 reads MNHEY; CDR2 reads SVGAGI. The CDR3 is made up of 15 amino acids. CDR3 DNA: TGTGCCAGCAGATTAGCGGGACATCGCACAGATACGCAGTATTTT. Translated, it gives CASRLAGHRTDTQYF.

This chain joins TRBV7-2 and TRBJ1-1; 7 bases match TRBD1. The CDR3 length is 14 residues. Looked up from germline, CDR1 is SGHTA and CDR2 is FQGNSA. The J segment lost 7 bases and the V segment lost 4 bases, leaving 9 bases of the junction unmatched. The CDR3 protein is CASSSLARDSEAFF. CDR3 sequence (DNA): TGTGCCAGCAGCTCCCTTGCAAGGGACAGTGAAGCTTTCTTT.

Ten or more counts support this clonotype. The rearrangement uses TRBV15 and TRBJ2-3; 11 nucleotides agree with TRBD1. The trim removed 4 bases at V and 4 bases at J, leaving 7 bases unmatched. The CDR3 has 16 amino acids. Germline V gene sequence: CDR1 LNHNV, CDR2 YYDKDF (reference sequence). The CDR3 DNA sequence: TGTGCCACCAGCACCGGGGACAGGGGGAGGGCAGATACGCAGTATTTT. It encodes CATSTGDRGRADTQYF.

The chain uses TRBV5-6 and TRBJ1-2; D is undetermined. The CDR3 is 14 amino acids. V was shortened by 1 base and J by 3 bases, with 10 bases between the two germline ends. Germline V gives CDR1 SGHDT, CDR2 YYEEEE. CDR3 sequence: CASSLPQEDYGYTF. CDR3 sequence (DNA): TGTGCCAGCAGCTTGCCGCAGGAAGACTATGGCTACACCTTC.

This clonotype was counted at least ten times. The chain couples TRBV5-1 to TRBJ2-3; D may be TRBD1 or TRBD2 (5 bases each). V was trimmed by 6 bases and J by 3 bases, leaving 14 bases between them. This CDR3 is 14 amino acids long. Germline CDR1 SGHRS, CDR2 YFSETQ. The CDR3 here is CASTLRGRTDTQYF. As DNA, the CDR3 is TGCGCCAGCACCCTGAGGGGACGGACAGATACGCAGTATTTT.

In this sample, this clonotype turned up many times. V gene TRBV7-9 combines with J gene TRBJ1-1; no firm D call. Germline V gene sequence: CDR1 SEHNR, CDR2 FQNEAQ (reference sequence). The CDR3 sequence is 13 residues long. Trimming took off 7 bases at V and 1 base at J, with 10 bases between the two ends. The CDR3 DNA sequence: TGTGCCAGCACCGCAGTTGGGAACACTGAAGCTTTCTTT. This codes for CASTAVGNTEAFF.

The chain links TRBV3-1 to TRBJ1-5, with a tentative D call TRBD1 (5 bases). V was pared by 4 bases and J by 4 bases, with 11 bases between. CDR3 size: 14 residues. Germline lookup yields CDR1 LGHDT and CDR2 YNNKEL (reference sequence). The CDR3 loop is CASSRGVRNQPQHF. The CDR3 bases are TGTGCCAGCAGCCGGGGGGTCCGGAATCAGCCCCAGCATTTT.